This entry features one TCR beta chain sequence. No antigen is known for it. Per-nucleotide qualities are absent, and no much larger clonotype sits a single base away. To sequence the TCRbeta CDR3 region, genomic DNA was isolated from the sorted cells. The immunoSEQ Assay was used to sequence the TCRbeta CDR3 regions. Drawn from immuneACCESS, this table holds only the in-frame rearrangements with V and J called that TCRdb kept. Clones are partly lost; checked studies trace under half to an unresolved V gene and leave the rest unexplained. The sample contains roughly 140,000 clones, 94% of them found a single time. Jointly, the top ten make up around 0.33% of the sample. The sample is drawn from a study of OX40 agonist ivuxolimab in advanced cancers. The study in broad terms: Ivuxolimab was an agonistic, fully human IgG2 monoclonal antibody directed against OX40 (CD134), a costimulatory receptor. Intravenous ivuxolimab was administered to patients every 2 weeks at six dose levels: 0.01, 0.1, 0.3, 1.5, 3 and 10 mg/kg. Of the roughly 54 patients in dose escalation, 19 had hepatocellular carcinoma, about 15 had melanoma, 9 had renal cell carcinoma and 9 had head and neck cancer. The dose-escalation cohort was 82.7% male with a mean age of about 54 years, ranging from roughly 20 to 80. Prior anti-PD-1, anti-PD-L1 or anti-CTLA-4 therapy was permitted, and about two fifths of dose-escalation patients had received checkpoint inhibitors. Partial responses were achieved by three dose-escalation patients, of whom one had hepatocellular carcinoma and two had cutaneous melanoma. The purpose of peripheral TCRbeta sequencing was to test whether ivuxolimab changed TCR sequence diversity and led to clonal T-cell expansion. The paper reports the monotherapy dose-escalation portion (N ≈ 50 patients) of the phase I ivuxolimab trial. On the study overall, not on this receptor specifically: Clonal expansion of both CD4+ and CD8+ blood T cells was observed from baseline to week 6 at doses 0.1 to 3.0 mg/kg. In the 0.1-3.0 mg/kg groups, partial responders had among the lowest normalized peripheral clonal expansion, particularly in CD8+ T cells. The antigen specificity of the peripheral T cells that underwent clonal expansion was not determined. Low levels of normalized T-cell clonal expansion were also seen in some patients who did not respond. After ivuxolimab, CD8+ T cells had more expanded clones than CD4+ T cells on average.

The CDR3 runs 13 amino acids, cysteine and phenylalanine included. Only the CDR3 part of the read is kept: 39 bases, read in frame from the first base. Trimming at the junction amounts to 3 bases on V and 3 bases on J, and the germline ends lie 11 bases apart. The germline V gene encodes CDR1 GTSNPN and CDR2 SVGIG (reference sequence). The trial excluded patients who had a history of autoimmune disease or who were on systemic immunosuppression. Peripheral blood for TCR sequencing was drawn from every dose cohort at baseline, at cycle 4 day 1 and at cycle 7 day 1. Samples came from an open-label, multicenter, first-in-human phase I dose-escalation trial of ivuxolimab. The trial enrolled adults with locally advanced or metastatic head and neck squamous cell, hepatocellular, melanoma or renal cell carcinoma. Before TCR sequencing, CD4+ T cells and CD8+ T cells from peripheral blood were sorted into separate populations.

The material was CD4+ or CD8+ T cells sorted from blood, obtained in a trial of the OX40 agonist ivuxolimab. The chain couples TRBV30 to TRBJ1-1; a confident D gene designation cannot be given. This TCR came from an adult with an advanced solid tumor such as melanoma, head and neck, liver or kidney cancer. The DNA sequence reads TGTGCCTGGAGCCGGCTGGAGGACACTGAAGCTTTCTTT. Its protein reads: CAWSRLEDTEAFF.